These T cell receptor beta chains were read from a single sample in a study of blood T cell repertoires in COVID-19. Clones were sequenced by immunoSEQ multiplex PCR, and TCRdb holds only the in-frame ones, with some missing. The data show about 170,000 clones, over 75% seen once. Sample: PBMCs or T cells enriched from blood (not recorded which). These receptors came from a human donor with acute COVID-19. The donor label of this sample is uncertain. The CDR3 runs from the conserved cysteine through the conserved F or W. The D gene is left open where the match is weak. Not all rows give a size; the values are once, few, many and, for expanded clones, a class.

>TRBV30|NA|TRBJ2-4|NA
CAWTPGNPGNIQYF
TGTGCCTGGACCCCCGGGAACCCCGGGAACATTCAGTACTTC
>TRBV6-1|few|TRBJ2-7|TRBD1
CASSEAPFRGQYEQYF
TGTGCCAGCAGTGAAGCCCCCTTTAGGGGGCAATACGAGCAGTACTTC
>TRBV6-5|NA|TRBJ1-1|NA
CASSYSNSYEAFF
TGTGCCAGCAGTTACTCGAACAGCTATGAAGCTTTCTTT
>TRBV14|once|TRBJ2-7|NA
CASSLRGGDEQYF
TGTGCCAGCAGCCTAAGGGGCGGCGACGAGCAGTACTTC
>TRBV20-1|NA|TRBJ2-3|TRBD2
CSASYWRGGEDTQYF
TGCAGTGCTAGTTACTGGCGGGGGGGCGAGGATACGCAGTATTTT
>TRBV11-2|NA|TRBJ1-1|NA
CASSLGTGWTEAFF
TGTGCCAGCAGCTTAGGAACAGGGTGGACTGAAGCTTTCTTT
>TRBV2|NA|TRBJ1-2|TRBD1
CASRELGTGGLYGYTF
TGTGCCAGCAGGGAATTGGGGACAGGGGGCCTCTATGGCTACACCTTC
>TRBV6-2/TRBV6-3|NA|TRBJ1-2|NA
CASSPEQVYGYTF
TGTGCCAGCAGCCCCGAACAGGTCTATGGCTACACCTTC
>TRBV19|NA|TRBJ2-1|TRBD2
CASSLAGGSSYNEQFF
TGTGCCAGTAGTCTAGCGGGGGGGAGCTCCTACAATGAGCAGTTCTTC
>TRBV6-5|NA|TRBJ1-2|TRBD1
CASSHREPGGNGYTF
TGTGCCAGCAGCCACCGCGAGCCAGGGGGCAATGGCTACACCTTC
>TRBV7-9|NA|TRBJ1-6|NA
CASSLDISSGNSPLHF
TGTGCCAGCAGCTTAGACATTTCTTCGGGGAATTCACCCCTCCACTTT
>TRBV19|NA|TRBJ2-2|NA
CASTSLGDSDTGELFF
TGTGCCAGTACCTCCTTAGGAGACAGTGACACCGGGGAGCTGTTTTTT
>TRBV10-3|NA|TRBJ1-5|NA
CAISAEANQPQHF
TGTGCCATCAGTGCTGAGGCTAATCAGCCCCAGCATTTT